This TCR beta chain was observed in a study of shared clonotypes between healthy human individuals. Study-wide findings and caveats: Naive subsets tended to show greater estimated richness than memory subsets.

Method: immunoSEQ multiplex PCR; TCRdb's copy keeps in-frame clones and lacks some. This sample has some 2 million clones, with 90% to 95% found just once. In regard to this clone: As yet, its antigen is unknown.

V lost 4 bases to trimming and J lost 7 bases; unmatched junction nucleotides: 10. CDR3 length equals 15 residues. The germline V gene has CDR1 SGHRS and CDR2 YFSETQ. The origin of this receptor is a man aged 18 to 30 in good health. The chain carries TRBV5-1 and TRBJ1-4; 7 bases are a match to TRBD1. The specimen was naive CD4+ T cells sorted from blood. As to subset: CD45RA+ positively selected. In DNA form, the CDR3 reads TGCGCCAGCAGCCGCGGACAGGTTGACGGTGAAAAACTGTTTTTT. Residues: CASSRGQVDGEKLFF.